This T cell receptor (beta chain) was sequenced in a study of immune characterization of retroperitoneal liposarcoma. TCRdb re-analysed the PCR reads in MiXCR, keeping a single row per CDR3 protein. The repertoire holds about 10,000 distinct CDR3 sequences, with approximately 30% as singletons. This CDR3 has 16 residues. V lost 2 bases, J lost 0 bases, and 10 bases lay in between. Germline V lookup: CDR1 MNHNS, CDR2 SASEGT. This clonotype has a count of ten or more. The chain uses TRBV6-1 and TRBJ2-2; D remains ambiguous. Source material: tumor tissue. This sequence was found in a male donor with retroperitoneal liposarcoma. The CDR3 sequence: CASSEQIGSNTGELFF. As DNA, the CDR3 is TGTGCCAGCAGTGAACAGATAGGGTCGAACACCGGGGAGCTGTTTTTT.